Listed below are T cell receptor beta chains from one sample, sequenced in a study of cytomegalovirus exposure and HLA in healthy donors. TCRdb keeps only in-frame clones here, not all; method: immunoSEQ multiplex PCR. Among approximately 160,000 clones listed, about 86% were seen once. Source material: PBMCs. The origin of the receptors is a woman aged 30 to 39 in good health and CMV-seronegative. Both conserved end residues are part of each CDR3. D genes are given only for firm matches. Size tells how often a clone was seen (once, few, many) or the class of an expanded clone, and some rows leave it out.

v_call	j_call	clone_size	d_call	cdr3_nt	cdr3_aa
TRBV4-3	TRBJ2-1	few	NA	TGCGCCAGCAGCCAAGACCGTTTTAGTCGGGACAATGAGCAGTTCTTC	CASSQDRFSRDNEQFF
TRBV25-1	TRBJ2-1	NA	TRBD1	TGTGCCAGCACGACCGGGACAGGGGTCAATGAGCAGTTCTTC	CASTTGTGVNEQFF
TRBV5-4	TRBJ2-3	NA	NA	TGTGCCAGCAGCTTTGTATCGGGAGCGGTAGATACGCAGTATTTT	CASSFVSGAVDTQYF
TRBV28	TRBJ2-3	NA	TRBD1	TGTGCCAGCAGCAAGACAGGGAGCAGTACAGATACGCAGTATTTT	CASSKTGSSTDTQYF
TRBV10-3	TRBJ1-3	NA	TRBD1	TGTGCCATCAGTGCCCAGGGGGCGAACACCATATATTTT	CAISAQGANTIYF
TRBV2	TRBJ2-3	NA	TRBD2	TGTGCCAGCACCAAAAAACCACTAGCGGAAAGCACAGATACGCAGTATTTT	CASTKKPLAESTDTQYF
TRBV29-1	TRBJ2-1	NA	TRBD2	TGCAGCTTGGGGCTAGCGGGATACAATGAGCAGTTCTTC	CSLGLAGYNEQFF
TRBV5-6	TRBJ2-7	NA	NA	TGTGCCAGCAGTTCTCAAGGTTTGGGGACCTACGAGCAGTACTTC	CASSSQGLGTYEQYF
TRBV30	TRBJ2-3	NA	NA	TGTACGGGGGAGGACACAGATACGCAGTATTTT	CTGEDTDTQYF
TRBV7-2	TRBJ1-2	NA	NA	TGTGCCAGCAGCTTAGATCTCGCGACCTGGGCGGATGGCTACACCTTC	CASSLDLATWADGYTF
TRBV7-3	TRBJ2-7	NA	NA	TGTGCCAGCAGCAAGGACCCATCGCACGAGCAGTACTTC	CASSKDPSHEQYF
TRBV5-1	TRBJ2-3	NA	NA	TGCGCCAGCAGCTTGGCCTTACCAAGCACAGATACGCAGTATTTT	CASSLALPSTDTQYF
TRBV6-5	TRBJ2-4	few	TRBD1	TGTGCCAGCAGTGTGGACAGGTCCACGACGGGGATTCAGTACTTC	CASSVDRSTTGIQYF
TRBV6-5	TRBJ2-1	NA	NA	TGTGCCAGCACCTCCCGAGGAGGGGATGAGCAGTTCTTC	CASTSRGGDEQFF
TRBV4-3	TRBJ2-5	NA	NA	TGCGCCAGCAGCCAAGCGGCCTATGGGGAGACCCAGTACTTC	CASSQAAYGETQYF
TRBV15	TRBJ1-2	NA	TRBD1	TGTGCCACCAGCAGAGATTTTGGACAGGGACTATATGGCTACACCTTC	CATSRDFGQGLYGYTF
TRBV7-3	TRBJ2-1	NA	TRBD2	TGTGCCAGCAGCTGGGGACTAGCGGGAATGTATGAGCAGTTCTTC	CASSWGLAGMYEQFF
TRBV25-1	TRBJ2-5	NA	TRBD2	TGTGCCAGCAGTGAATCGGGGGGGGAGACCCAGTACTTC	CASSESGGETQYF
TRBV25-1	TRBJ2-7	NA	NA	TGTGCCAGCAGTGAATATAATTCGGGGACCCACTTCTACGAGCAGTACTTC	CASSEYNSGTHFYEQYF
TRBV6-6	TRBJ2-4	once	TRBD1	TGTGCCAGCAGTTACCGGGACAGGGGTTTAAAAAACATTCAGTACTTC	CASSYRDRGLKNIQYF
TRBV7-9	TRBJ2-1	NA	NA	TGTGCCAGCAGCATCAATGAGCAGTTCTTC	CASSINEQFF
TRBV7-9	TRBJ2-7	NA	TRBD1	TGTGCCAGCAGCCGACAGGGGGACAACGAGCAGTACTTC	CASSRQGDNEQYF
TRBV11-2	TRBJ1-4	NA	NA	TGTGCCAGCAGCTTACTGGGGGCGGGGAATAATGAAAAACTGTTTTTT	CASSLLGAGNNEKLFF
TRBV5-1	TRBJ1-1	NA	NA	TGCGCCAGCAGCAAAGAGGACGGGAACACTGAAGCTTTCTTT	CASSKEDGNTEAFF
TRBV15	TRBJ1-1	NA	NA	TGTGCCACCAGAGTTGTACTGGCAAACACTGAAGCTTTCTTT	CATRVVLANTEAFF
TRBV2	TRBJ1-1	NA	TRBD1	TGTGCCAGCAGTCCTTCAGGGGGCGACACTGAAGCTTTCTTT	CASSPSGGDTEAFF
TRBV4-2	TRBJ2-7	NA	TRBD2	TGTGCCAGCAGCCAAGTCAGCCCGACTAGCCCCCTCGAGCAGTACTTC	CASSQVSPTSPLEQYF
TRBV6-5	TRBJ1-2	NA	NA	TGTGCCAGCAAAACGGAGTATGACTATGGCTACACCTTC	CASKTEYDYGYTF
TRBV4-3	TRBJ1-2	few	NA	TGCGCCAGCAGCCAAGAGACAGTCTATGGCTACACCTTC	CASSQETVYGYTF
TRBV25-1	TRBJ1-6	once	NA	TGTGCCAGCAGTGAAGCACAGCCTGTCTCACCCCTCCACTTT	CASSEAQPVSPLHF
TRBV7-8	TRBJ2-7	NA	TRBD1	TGTGCCAGCAGCACAAATCGGGACAGCTACGAGCAGTACTTC	CASSTNRDSYEQYF
TRBV6-5	TRBJ2-4	NA	NA	TGTGCCAGCAGTCAGACAGGCTCCAAAAACATTCAGTACTTC	CASSQTGSKNIQYF
TRBV7-9	TRBJ1-4	NA	TRBD1	TGTGCCAGCAGACAAGACAGGGGAAGGAATGAAAAACTGTTTTTT	CASRQDRGRNEKLFF
TRBV11-2	TRBJ2-2	NA	NA	TGTGCCAGCAGCCTTAGGGCGGTGAACACCGGGGAGCTGTTTTTT	CASSLRAVNTGELFF
TRBV7-6	TRBJ2-7	NA	NA	TGTGCCAGCAGCTTGGGGTACGCCGAAAGCTCCTACGAGCAGTACTTC	CASSLGYAESSYEQYF
TRBV30	TRBJ1-1	NA	NA	TGTGCCTGGAAGCGGGGAGGTGCTGAAGCTTTCTTT	CAWKRGGAEAFF
TRBV25-1	TRBJ2-3	NA	NA	TGTGCCAGCAATCAGGGAAGCACAGATACGCAGTATTTT	CASNQGSTDTQYF
TRBV9	TRBJ2-3	few	TRBD1	TGTGCCAGCAGCTGGTCCGGGACAGGCACAGATACGCAGTATTTT	CASSWSGTGTDTQYF
TRBV4-2	TRBJ2-3	NA	TRBD2	TGTGCCAGCAGCCAAGATCCAGCGGGACGGTGGACCCCGGAGGCAGATACGCAGTATTTT	CASSQDPAGRWTPEADTQYF
TRBV6-1	TRBJ2-7	NA	NA	TGTGCCAGCAGTGAGGCGTTTCTGTCTTCCTACGAGCAGTACTTC	CASSEAFLSSYEQYF
TRBV6-5	TRBJ1-1	NA	NA	TGTGCCAGCAGTTACTCAGTGGGCGGGAACACTGAAGCTTTCTTT	CASSYSVGGNTEAFF
TRBV9	TRBJ2-1	few	TRBD2	TGTGCCAGCAGCGATTCCGGGACTAGCGGGAGGTTCTACAATGAGCAGTTCTTC	CASSDSGTSGRFYNEQFF
TRBV6-5	TRBJ2-5	NA	NA	TGTGCCAGCAGTTACTCAGGGACAGACGGGGGGGAGACCCAGTACTTC	CASSYSGTDGGETQYF
TRBV21-1	TRBJ2-7	NA	NA	TGTGCCTCTCCGGGACAGGGGCACCACGAGCAGTACTTC	CASPGQGHHEQYF
TRBV19	TRBJ1-1	NA	NA	TGTGCCAGTAGTAGTTTTTCGTGGCCAGGGGTCGAAGCTTTCTTT	CASSSFSWPGVEAFF
TRBV2	TRBJ2-3	NA	TRBD2	TGTGCCAGCAGGGCTAGCGGAGCGACAGATACGCAGTATTTT	CASRASGATDTQYF
TRBV2	TRBJ1-5	NA	TRBD1	TGTGCCAGCAGTAAAGGACAGGGCAACAATCAGCCCCAGCATTTT	CASSKGQGNNQPQHF
TRBV6-5	TRBJ2-1	NA	NA	TGTGCCAGCAGTTACGAAACTACCAATGAGCAGTTCTTC	CASSYETTNEQFF
TRBV5-1	TRBJ2-7	NA	TRBD1	TGCGCCAGCAGCTTGGAATACCCGGGGACAGGTCCCTACGAGCAGTACTTC	CASSLEYPGTGPYEQYF
TRBV7-2	TRBJ2-7	NA	NA	TGTGCCAGCCTCACAGTAGACGGCGAGCAGTACTTC	CASLTVDGEQYF
TRBV4-2	TRBJ1-5	NA	TRBD1	TGTGCCAGCAGCCAAACAGGGGGCATAGGCAATCAGCCCCAGCATTTT	CASSQTGGIGNQPQHF
TRBV28	TRBJ2-7	NA	TRBD1	TGTGCCAGCAGTTTACCCCGGGACAGACCCTACGAGCAGTACTTC	CASSLPRDRPYEQYF
TRBV10-3	TRBJ1-5	NA	NA	TGTGCCATCCAAACAGGGCCCCTGGAGCCCCAGCATTTT	CAIQTGPLEPQHF
TRBV4-3	TRBJ2-5	NA	NA	TGCGCCAGCAGCCGAACCACCTGGGACTTACCGACCCAGTACTTC	CASSRTTWDLPTQYF
TRBV7-6	TRBJ1-3	NA	TRBD1	TGTGCCAGCAGCCGCAAACAGGGGGCGCGCGGAAACACCATATATTTT	CASSRKQGARGNTIYF
TRBV4-3	TRBJ2-5	NA	TRBD1	TGCGCCAGCAGCTACGGGACAGGGGGTGGTCAAAAGACCCAGTACTTC	CASSYGTGGGQKTQYF
TRBV5-6	TRBJ1-5	NA	NA	TGTGCCAGCAGCTCTTATAATCAGCCCCAGCATTTT	CASSSYNQPQHF
TRBV18	TRBJ1-1	NA	NA	TGTGCCAGCTCACCCGCCCAAACGAACACTGAAGCTTTCTTT	CASSPAQTNTEAFF
TRBV6-5	TRBJ1-5	few	TRBD1	TGTGCCAGCAGTTTATCCGGGACAGGGGGCAATCAGCCCCAGCATTTT	CASSLSGTGGNQPQHF
TRBV5-8	TRBJ2-3	once	NA	TGTGCCAGCAGCTACACGACTAGTTCAGATACGCAGTATTTT	CASSYTTSSDTQYF